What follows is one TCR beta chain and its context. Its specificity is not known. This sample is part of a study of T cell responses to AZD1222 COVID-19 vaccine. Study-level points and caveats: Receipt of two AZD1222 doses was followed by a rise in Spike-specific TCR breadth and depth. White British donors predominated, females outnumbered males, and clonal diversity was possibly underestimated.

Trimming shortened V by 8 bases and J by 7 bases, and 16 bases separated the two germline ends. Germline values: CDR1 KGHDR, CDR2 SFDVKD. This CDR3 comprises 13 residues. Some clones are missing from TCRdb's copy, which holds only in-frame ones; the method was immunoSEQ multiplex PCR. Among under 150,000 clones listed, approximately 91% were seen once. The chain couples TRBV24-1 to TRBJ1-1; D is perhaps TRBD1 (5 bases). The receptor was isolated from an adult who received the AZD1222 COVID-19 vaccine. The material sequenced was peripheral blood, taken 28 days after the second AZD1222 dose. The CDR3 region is CATMDSRTFEAFF. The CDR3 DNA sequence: TGTGCCACCATGGATTCGCGGACATTTGAAGCTTTCTTT.